These 12 T cell receptor beta chains were all obtained from the same sample, sequenced in a study of blood T cell repertoires in COVID-19. The table came from immunoSEQ multiplex PCR; TCRdb's copy has only in-frame clones and leaves some out. The sample carries 200,000 to 250,000 clones, about 91% recorded once. The sequenced sample consisted of PBMCs or T cells enriched from blood (not recorded which). The receptors here all came from a woman aged 30 to 39 with acute COVID-19.

The V gene is TRBV7-9, the J gene TRBJ1-2; D might be TRBD1 (5 bases). The V end was cut by 3 bases, the J end by 2 bases, with 13 bases between. This CDR3 spans 15 amino acids. Germline V gene lookup returns CDR1 SEHNR and CDR2 FQNEAQ (reference sequence). DNA of the CDR3: TGTGCCAGCAGCTTCGCTCAGGGTTTAAACTATGGCTACACCTTC. Amino acid sequence: CASSFAQGLNYGYTF.

The J gene is TRBJ2-3, the V gene TRBV4-1, with TRBD2 matching 7 bases. The CDR3 extends over 14 amino acids. Per the germline V gene, CDR1 is MGHRA and CDR2 is YSYEKL. The V gene end was trimmed by 1 base and the J gene end by 4 bases; junction bases not matched to a gene: 2. CDR3 DNA: TGCGCCAGCAGCCAAGGCCTAGCGGCAGATACGCAGTATTTT. Its protein is CASSQGLAADTQYF.

This rearrangement joins TRBV7-6 to TRBJ2-2, with D perhaps TRBD1 (6 bases). Per germline, CDR1 SGHVS and CDR2 FNYEAQ. V was shortened by 6 bases and J by 1 base, with 6 bases between the two germline ends. The CDR3 is 13 amino acids. The CDR3 sequence is CASRTGNTGELFF. The DNA of the CDR3 is TGTGCCAGCAGGACAGGGAACACCGGGGAGCTGTTTTTT.

The V gene is TRBV5-1, the J gene TRBJ1-6; TRBD1 matches at 10 bases. V shed 7 bases, J shed 7 bases, and the junction held 5 bases outside the gene matches. Looked up from germline, CDR1 is SGHRS and CDR2 is YFSETQ. The CDR3 is made up of 14 amino acids. The CDR3 nucleotides are TGCGCCAGCGGGGGGGACAGGGGCAATTCACCCCTCCACTTT. It codes for CASGGDRGNSPLHF. The entire variable domain, with the rest obtained from reference TRBV5-1 and TRBJ1-6, is as follows: KAGVTQTPRYLIKTRGQQVTLSCSPISGHRSVSWYQQTPGQGLQFLFEYFSETQRNKGNFPGRFSGRQFSNSRSEMNVSTLELGDSALYLCASGGDRGNSPLHFGNGTRLTVT.

V and J are TRBV6-5 and TRBJ2-5, with 11 bases lining up with TRBD1. The CDR3 runs to 14 residues. Germline V lookup: CDR1 MNHEY, CDR2 SVGAGI. J gave up 4 bases and V 6 bases, and 4 bases lay outside the gene matches. CDR3 protein: CASSRDRGRETQYF. CDR3 nucleotide sequence: TGTGCCAGCAGCAGGGACAGGGGGAGAGAGACCCAGTACTTC.

The chain has TRBV27 and TRBJ2-2; possible D gene TRBD1, 7 bases. The germline V gene encodes CDR1 MNHEY and CDR2 SMNVEV (reference sequence). There are 14 residues in the CDR3. V was shortened by 6 bases and J by 6 bases, with 14 bases between the two germline ends. The CDR3 DNA reads TGTGCCAGCAGCCCTCAGGGGGGAGCCGGGGAGCTGTTTTTT. This translates into CASSPQGGAGELFF.

On this clone: This specimen includes other DNA sequences encoding the same CDR3. The chain is built from TRBV5-1 and TRBJ1-1, with D perhaps matching TRBD1 (5 bases). CDR3 length equals 13 residues. V was trimmed by 2 bases and J by 2 bases, leaving 7 bases between them. The V gene's germline CDR1 is SGHRS and CDR2 YFSETQ. In DNA form, the CDR3 reads TGCGCCAGCAGCTTCGGGGGTAACACTGAAGCTTTCTTT. Residues: CASSFGGNTEAFF.

This clone was observed once. DNA of the CDR3: TGCAGTGCTAGTGCAGGGGGAAACATTCAGTACTTC. Residues: CSASAGGNIQYF. This rearrangement joins TRBV20-1 to TRBJ2-4; the match to TRBD1 covers 7 bases. J gave up 6 bases and V 3 bases, and 2 bases lay outside the gene matches. The germline V gene encodes CDR1 DFQATT and CDR2 SNEGSKA (reference sequence). The CDR3 loop spans 12 amino acids.

The rearrangement joins TRBV18 to TRBJ1-6, with D possibly matching TRBD1 (5 bases). Germline V CDR1 and CDR2: KGHSH, LQKENI. The CDR3 is 17 residues long. Trimming removed 6 bases from V and 8 bases from J, with 23 bases in between. In DNA, the CDR3 is TGTGCCAGCTCCCTACCCACCGGGGGGGTTATCGATTCACCCCTCCACTTT. Translation gives CASSLPTGGVIDSPLHF.

CDR3 sequence: CASSPIVGRDTEAFF. The CDR3 DNA sequence: TGTGCCAGCAGCCCTATTGTGGGGAGGGACACTGAAGCTTTCTTT. This chain joins TRBV7-6 and TRBJ1-1; D ambiguous. Trimming removed 5 bases at V and 3 bases at J, with 16 bases between. Germline V gene lookup returns CDR1 SGHVS and CDR2 FNYEAQ. This CDR3 comprises 15 residues.

The chain employs TRBV14 and TRBJ1-1, with D maybe TRBD1 (6 bases). The CDR3 spans 13 residues. V was trimmed by 4 bases and J by 5 bases, leaving 11 bases between them. Germline V gene lookup returns CDR1 SGHDN and CDR2 FVKESK. CDR3 region: CASSRQGLTEAFF. CDR3 bases: TGTGCCAGCAGCCGTCAGGGGTTAACTGAAGCTTTCTTT.

J is TRBJ1-1 and V is TRBV5-4, with TRBD1 matching over 7 bases. The germline V gene has CDR1 SGHNT and CDR2 YYREEE (reference sequence). Losses at the gene ends were 3 bases for V and 1 base for J; bases not matched to a gene: 15. The CDR3 consists of 18 residues. CDR3 sequence reads: CASSSEGGWDSRNTEAFF. CDR3 nucleotides: TGTGCCAGCAGCTCTGAGGGGGGTTGGGACAGTCGGAACACTGAAGCTTTCTTT.